These 15 T cell receptor beta chains share one sample of origin, sequenced in a study of glioma-infiltrating T cells. Using RNA template, CDR3s of TCR alpha and beta were amplified with iRepertoire arm-PCR. Via MiXCR, TCRdb re-called the multiplex PCR reads, giving one row per CDR3 protein. The sample lists about 140,000 distinct CDR3 sequences; about 39% were seen once. The sample was glioma tissue, nonneoplastic brain tissue, or PBMCs (not recorded which). These receptors were collected from a human donor with low-grade glioma or glioblastoma, undergoing nonglioma brain surgery, or in good health (not recorded which).

The V gene is TRBV30, the J gene TRBJ2-1; a weak D match, TRBD2 (6 bases). V shed 0 bases and J shed 4 bases, with 10 bases lying between them. The CDR3 sequence is 14 residues long. Germline-derived CDR1 and CDR2 are GTSNPN and SVGIG (reference sequence). In nucleotides, the CDR3 is TGTGCCTGGAGTGTACGGGGGAGGTACAATGAGCAGTTCTTC. This gives the protein CAWSVRGRYNEQFF.

The V and J genes are TRBV10-2 and TRBJ1-5; D gene uncertain. The CDR3 extends over 14 amino acids. V was clipped by 3 bases and J by 0 bases, with 6 bases between them. Germline V gives CDR1 WSHSY, CDR2 SAAADI. This CDR3 is CASSEYGSNQPQHF. The CDR3 DNA sequence: TGCGCCAGCAGTGAATACGGTAGCAATCAGCCCCAGCATTTT.

This clonotype was recorded a few times. V is TRBV14 and J is TRBJ1-6; 7 bases are shared with TRBD1. Germline trimming cut 1 base from V and 10 bases from J; bases unmatched to any gene: 7. Germline V CDR1 and CDR2: SGHDN, FVKESK. This CDR3 is 15 amino acids long. CDR3 nucleotides: TGTGCCAGCAGCCAAGGAGCAGGGGGTCAATCACCCCTCCACTTT. Translating gives CASSQGAGGQSPLHF.

The chain couples TRBV9 to TRBJ2-3; D gene ambiguous. Germline V gene lookup returns CDR1 SGDLS and CDR2 YYNGEE. Trimming removed 0 bases from V and 3 bases from J, with 11 bases in between. This CDR3 has 15 residues. CDR3 sequence: CASSVELSGTDTQYF. CDR3 bases: TGTGCCAGCAGCGTAGAACTATCTGGGACAGATACGCAGTATTTT.

The chain uses TRBV29-1 and TRBJ1-1; D is perhaps TRBD1 (5 bases). There are 14 residues in the CDR3. Trimming left V 6 bases short and J 6 bases short, with 20 bases between. The germline V gene encodes CDR1 SQVTM and CDR2 ANQGSEA. CDR3 DNA sequence: TGCAGCGTACTCGGGACGGGGAAGAAGGCTGAAGCTTTCTTT. This codes for CSVLGTGKKAEAFF.

The CDR3 DNA follows: TGTGCCAGCATTAGCGGATACAATGAGCAGTACTTC. Protein sequence: CASISGYNEQYF. The chain employs TRBV27 and TRBJ2-5; D may be TRBD2 (6 bases). This CDR3 contains 12 residues. Germline CDR1 and CDR2: MNHEY and SMNVEV (reference sequence). Trimming took 7 bases from V and 11 from J, leaving 17 bases between them.

This clonotype was counted only a few times. The rearrangement joins TRBV7-2 to TRBJ2-5, with a tentative D call TRBD1 (6 bases). V was pared by 1 base and J by 1 base, with 10 bases between. Germline V gene sequence: CDR1 SGHTA, CDR2 FQGNSA. The CDR3 extends over 15 amino acids. The CDR3 region has the DNA TGTGCCAGCAGCTTAGAGCCAGGGGCCCAAGAGACCCAGTACTTC. The encoded protein is CASSLEPGAQETQYF.

V gene TRBV28 combines with J gene TRBJ1-1, with TRBD1 as a possible D gene (6 bases). The V end was cut by 10 bases, the J end by 0 bases, with 12 bases between. CDR3 length equals 13 residues. Germline CDR1 reads MDHEN; CDR2 reads SYDVKM. CDR3 region: CATGAKLNTEAFF. The CDR3 DNA reads TGTGCCACGGGGGCTAAGTTGAACACTGAAGCTTTCTTT.

In regard to this clonotype: At one boundary the junction diverges from the germline segment, which might be a read error. The chain combines TRBV10-2 with TRBJ2-5; D may be TRBD1 or TRBD2 (5 bases each). Germline V gene lookup returns CDR1 WSHSY and CDR2 SAAADI. The CDR3 has 14 residues. CDR3: CASSYGAVQETQYF. The CDR3 DNA reads as TGTGCCAGCAGTTACGGGGCAGTCCAAGAGACCCAGTACTTC.

The J gene is TRBJ2-7, the V gene TRBV25-1; D could derive from TRBD1 or TRBD2 (5 bases each). Trimming removed 1 base at V and 2 bases at J, with 15 bases between. The CDR3 is made up of 16 amino acids. Germline V gene lookup returns CDR1 MGHDK and CDR2 SYGVNS. For the CDR3, the DNA is TGTGCCAGCAGTGAATCCTGGGACCGTAACACCTACGAGCAGTACTTC. Encoded protein: CASSESWDRNTYEQYF.

The rearrangement links TRBV28 to TRBJ2-1, with a tentative D call TRBD1 (6 bases). The CDR3 is 14 residues long. The germline V gene encodes CDR1 MDHEN and CDR2 SYDVKM. V lost 6 bases, J lost 5 bases, and 14 bases lay in between. This CDR3 is CASRPRGSHNEQFF. The CDR3 DNA is TGTGCCAGCAGACCAAGGGGGAGCCACAATGAGCAGTTCTTC.

V and J are TRBV5-4 and TRBJ1-6; D remains ambiguous. The ends were cut back, 2 bases at V and 6 bases at J, with 12 bases in the middle. This CDR3 has 15 residues. Germline assignment: CDR1 SGHNT and CDR2 YYREEE (reference sequence). The CDR3 spells CASSFGATTNSPLHF. The CDR3 coding sequence is TGTGCCAGCAGCTTCGGAGCCACTACTAATTCACCCCTCCACTTT.

This clonotype appeared a few times. The genes are TRBV4-1 and TRBJ1-6; perhaps TRBD1 as D (6 bases). Germline-derived CDR1 and CDR2 are MGHRA and YSYEKL. V was shortened by 9 bases and J by 4 bases, with 13 bases between the two germline ends. CDR3 length equals 14 residues. The DNA for the CDR3 is TGCGCCAGTTGGGGGGGCGCGTATAATTCACCCCTCCACTTT. Amino acids: CASWGGAYNSPLHF.

This clonotype was observed a handful of times. The chain has TRBV20-1 and TRBJ1-1; D may be TRBD1 (5 bases). Per the germline V gene, CDR1 is DFQATT and CDR2 is SNEGSKA (reference sequence). This CDR3 is built from 12 residues. The CDR3 spells CRGEGMNTEAFF. The CDR3 region has the DNA TGCAGAGGGGAGGGAATGAACACTGAAGCTTTCTTT.

In this sample, this clonotype turned up a few times. The chain combines TRBV7-2 with TRBJ2-7, with 8 bases fitting TRBD2. Germline assignment: CDR1 SGHTA and CDR2 FQGNSA. The length of the CDR3 is 15 residues. Trimming at V came to 4 bases and at J to 1 base, leaving 6 bases not matched to a gene. DNA for the CDR3: TGTGCCAGCAGCTGGACTAGCAGGCAATCCTACGAGCAGTACTTC. This gives the protein CASSWTSRQSYEQYF.